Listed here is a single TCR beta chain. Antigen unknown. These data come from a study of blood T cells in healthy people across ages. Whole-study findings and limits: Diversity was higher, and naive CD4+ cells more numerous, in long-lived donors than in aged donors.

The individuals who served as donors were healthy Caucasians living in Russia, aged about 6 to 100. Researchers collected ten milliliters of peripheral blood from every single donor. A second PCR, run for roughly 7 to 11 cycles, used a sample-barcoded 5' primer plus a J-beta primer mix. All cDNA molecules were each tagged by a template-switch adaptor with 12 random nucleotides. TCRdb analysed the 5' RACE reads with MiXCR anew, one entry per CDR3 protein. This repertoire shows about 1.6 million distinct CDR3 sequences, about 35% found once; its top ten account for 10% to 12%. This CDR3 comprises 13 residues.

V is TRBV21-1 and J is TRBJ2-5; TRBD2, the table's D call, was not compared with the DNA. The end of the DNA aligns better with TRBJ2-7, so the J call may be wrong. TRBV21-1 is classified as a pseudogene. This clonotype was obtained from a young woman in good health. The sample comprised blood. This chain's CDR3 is CASPLAGVHEQYF. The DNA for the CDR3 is TGTGCCAGTCCCCTAGCGGGGGTACACGAGCAGTACTTC.